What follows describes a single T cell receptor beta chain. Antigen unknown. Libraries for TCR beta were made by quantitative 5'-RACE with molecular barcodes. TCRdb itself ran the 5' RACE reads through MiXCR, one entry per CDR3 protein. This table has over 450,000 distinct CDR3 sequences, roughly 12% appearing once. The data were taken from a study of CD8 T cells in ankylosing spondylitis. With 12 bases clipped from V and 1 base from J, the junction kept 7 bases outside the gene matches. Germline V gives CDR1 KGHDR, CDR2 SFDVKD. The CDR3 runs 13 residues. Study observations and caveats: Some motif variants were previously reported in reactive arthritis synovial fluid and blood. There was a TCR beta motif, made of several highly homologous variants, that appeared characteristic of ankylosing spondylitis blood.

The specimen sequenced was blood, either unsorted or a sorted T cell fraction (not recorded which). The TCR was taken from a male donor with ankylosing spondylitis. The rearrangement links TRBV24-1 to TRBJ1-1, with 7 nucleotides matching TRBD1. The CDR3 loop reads CAVKQGPNTEAFF. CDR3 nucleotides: TGTGCCGTCAAACAGGGGCCGAACACTGAAGCTTTCTTT.